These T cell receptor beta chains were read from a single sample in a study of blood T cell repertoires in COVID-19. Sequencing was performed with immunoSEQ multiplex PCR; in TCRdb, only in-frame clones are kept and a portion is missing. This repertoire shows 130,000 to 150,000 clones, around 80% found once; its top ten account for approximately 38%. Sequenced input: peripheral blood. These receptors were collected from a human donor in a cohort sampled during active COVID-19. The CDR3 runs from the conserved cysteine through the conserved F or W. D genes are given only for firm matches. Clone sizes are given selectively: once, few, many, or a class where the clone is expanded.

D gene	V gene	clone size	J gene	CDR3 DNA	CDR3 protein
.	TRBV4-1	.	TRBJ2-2	TGCGCCAGCAGCCATTCCGGGGAAACCGGGGAGCTGTTTTTT	CASSHSGETGELFF
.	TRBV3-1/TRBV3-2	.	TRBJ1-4	TGTGCCAGCAGCCAAGAAGTCGCGACAGTTAATGAAAAACTGTTTTTT	CASSQEVATVNEKLFF
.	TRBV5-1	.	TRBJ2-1	TGCGCCAGCAGCCCCAAACTCGACAGTAGCTCCTACAATGAGCAGTTCTTC	CASSPKLDSSSYNEQFF
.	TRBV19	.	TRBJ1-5	TGTGCCAGTAGAACGACGGGGGGGAGGCAGCCCCAGCATTTT	CASRTTGGRQPQHF
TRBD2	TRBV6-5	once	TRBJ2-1	TGTGCCAGCAGTTACTCTGCTAGCGGGACCTACAATGAGCAGTTCTTC	CASSYSASGTYNEQFF
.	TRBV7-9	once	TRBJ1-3	TGTGCCAGCAGCGCCCGGCTTCCCAGGCCCTCTGGAAACACCATATATTTT	CASSARLPRPSGNTIYF
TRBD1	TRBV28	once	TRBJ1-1	TGTGCCAGCAGTTCGTATGGGGGGACAGAGAGTTGGGCTGAAGCTTTCTTT	CASSSYGGTESWAEAFF
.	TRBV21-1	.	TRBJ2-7	TGTGCCAGCGGGGACAGGGTGAGGTACGAGCAGTACTTC	CASGDRVRYEQYF
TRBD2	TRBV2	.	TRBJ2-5	TGTGCCAGCAGTGAGGGACTAGCGGGGGGGCAGGAGACCCAGTACTTC	CASSEGLAGGQETQYF
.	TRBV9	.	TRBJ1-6	TGTGCCAGCCGGGACACGTATAATTCACCCCTCCACTTT	CASRDTYNSPLHF
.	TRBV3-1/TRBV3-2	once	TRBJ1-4	TGTGCCAGCAGGCTCCCCAGGGCAGCTAATGAAAAACTGTTTTTT	CASRLPRAANEKLFF
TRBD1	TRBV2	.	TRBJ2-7	TGTGCCAGCAGTGGGGACAGGGCCCTCTCCTACGAGCAGTACTTC	CASSGDRALSYEQYF
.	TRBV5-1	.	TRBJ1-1	TGCGCCAGCAGCCCTCAATCGGACAGTAGAAACACTGAAGCTTTCTTT	CASSPQSDSRNTEAFF
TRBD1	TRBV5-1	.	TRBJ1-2	TGCGCCAGCAGCTTCGGGACAGGGGGATTCTATGGCTACACCTTC	CASSFGTGGFYGYTF
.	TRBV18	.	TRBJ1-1	TGTGCCAGCTCACCACAGGAGGGGACTGAAGCTTTCTTT	CASSPQEGTEAFF
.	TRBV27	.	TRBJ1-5	TGTGCCAGCAGTCCGGGACAATATAGCAATCAGCCCCAGCATTTT	CASSPGQYSNQPQHF
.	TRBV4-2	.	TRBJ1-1	TGTGCCAGCAGCCAAGAGAGTGAGAGAACTGAAGCTTTCTTT	CASSQESERTEAFF
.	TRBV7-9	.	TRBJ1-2	TGTGCCAGCAGCTTAGGGTCCCAGGGATACTATGGCTACACCTTC	CASSLGSQGYYGYTF
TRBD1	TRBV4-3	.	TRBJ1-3	TGCGCCAGCAGCCGGGGGACAGCAGGCTCTGGAAACACCATATATTTT	CASSRGTAGSGNTIYF
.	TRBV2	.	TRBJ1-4	TGTGCCAGCAGTGCAGTCAGGACTAATGAAAAACTGTTTTTT	CASSAVRTNEKLFF
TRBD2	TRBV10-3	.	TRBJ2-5	TGTGCCATCAGTGTTAGCGGGGGGGTTGAGACCCAGTACTTC	CAISVSGGVETQYF
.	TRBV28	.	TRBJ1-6	TGTGCCAGCAGTCCTACAGTTCCACCCCTCCACTTT	CASSPTVPPLHF
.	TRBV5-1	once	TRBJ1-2	TGCGCCAGCAGCTTACAGGGCTCGGCGGTTAATGGCTACACCTTC	CASSLQGSAVNGYTF
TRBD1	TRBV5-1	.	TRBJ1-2	TGCGCCAGCAGCCCAGTGACGGCCCGACAGGGTAACTATGGCTACACCTTC	CASSPVTARQGNYGYTF
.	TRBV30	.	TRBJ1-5	TGTGCCTGGAGTGGGGCAGCTGCCAATCAGCCCCAGCATTTT	CAWSGAAANQPQHF
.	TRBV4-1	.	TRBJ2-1	TGCGCCAGCAGCCGCCCCGGGAATGAGCAGTTCTTC	CASSRPGNEQFF
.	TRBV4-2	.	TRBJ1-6	TGTGCCAGCAGCCAAGATCGGCGGGATTCACCCCTCCACTTT	CASSQDRRDSPLHF
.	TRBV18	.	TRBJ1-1	TGTGCCAGTTTTAGCGGGAGGAACACTGAAGCTTTCTTT	CASFSGRNTEAFF
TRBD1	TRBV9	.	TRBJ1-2	TGTGCCAGCAGCCCAGGGACAGGGGCTGGCTACACCTTC	CASSPGTGAGYTF
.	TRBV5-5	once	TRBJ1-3	TGTGCCAGCAGCTTCAGGGTTCGAGGTGGAAACACCATATATTTT	CASSFRVRGGNTIYF
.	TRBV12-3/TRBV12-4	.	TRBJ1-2	TGTGCCAGCAGTCCAGGGTTTGGCTACACCTTC	CASSPGFGYTF
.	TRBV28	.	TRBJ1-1	TGTGCCAGCAGTTTCTATACTGAAGCTTTCTTT	CASSFYTEAFF
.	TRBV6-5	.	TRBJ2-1	TGTGCCAGCAGCTCTCCGGGGGTCCCAACGTTCTTC	CASSSPGVPTFF
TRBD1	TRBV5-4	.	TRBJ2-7	TGTGCCAGCAGCGGAGGGACAGGGGGTACCTACGAGCAGTACTTC	CASSGGTGGTYEQYF
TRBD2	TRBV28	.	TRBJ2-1	TGTGCCAGCAGTAAACTAGCGGGGGGGCCCCACAATGAGCAGTTCTTC	CASSKLAGGPHNEQFF
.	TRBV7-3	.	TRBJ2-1	TGTGCCAGCAGCTCTGGACTAACTCATGAGCAGTTCTTC	CASSSGLTHEQFF
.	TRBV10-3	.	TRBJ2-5	TGTGCCATTGCGGGATTGGACGAGACCCAGTACTTC	CAIAGLDETQYF
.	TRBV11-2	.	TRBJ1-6	TGTGCCAGCAGCTTATCCCCCAGGGAGGGATCACCCCTCCACTTT	CASSLSPREGSPLHF
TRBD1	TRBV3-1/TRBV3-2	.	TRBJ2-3	TGTGCCAGCAGCCATACAAGCCGACAGGGTAGCACAGATACGCAGTATTTT	CASSHTSRQGSTDTQYF
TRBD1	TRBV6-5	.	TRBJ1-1	TGTGCCAGCAAGACAGGGAGGACTGAAGCTTTCTTT	CASKTGRTEAFF
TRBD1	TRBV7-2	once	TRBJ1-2	TGTGCCAGCAGCTTACTTCGGACAGGGGGCGCTGGCTACACCTTC	CASSLLRTGGAGYTF
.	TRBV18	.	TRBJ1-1	TGTGCCAGCCTCAGAGACATGAACACTGAAGCTTTCTTT	CASLRDMNTEAFF
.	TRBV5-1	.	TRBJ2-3	TGCGCCAGCAGCTTGGAGCTAGGGGCTAGCACAGATACGCAGTATTTT	CASSLELGASTDTQYF
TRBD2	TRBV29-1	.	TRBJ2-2	TGCAGCGTCGGGGGGGCTACGAACACCGGGGAGCTGTTTTTT	CSVGGATNTGELFF
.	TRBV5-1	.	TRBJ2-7	TGCGCCAGCAGCTTGGCGGCGGGATCCTACGAGCAGTACTTC	CASSLAAGSYEQYF
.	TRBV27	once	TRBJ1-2	TGTGCCAGCAGTTTATCGGGTTGGGGAGGTACTAACTATGGCTACACCTTC	CASSLSGWGGTNYGYTF
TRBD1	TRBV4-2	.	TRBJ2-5	TGTGCCAGCAGCCAAGTTGCAGGGGGAGAGACCCAGTACTTC	CASSQVAGGETQYF
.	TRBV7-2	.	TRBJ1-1	TGTGCCAGCAGCACCAGGGCGGAGATTGAAGCTTTCTTT	CASSTRAEIEAFF
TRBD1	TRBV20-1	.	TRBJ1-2	TGCAGTGCAACCGGGACAGGGGGCTTC	CSATGTGGF
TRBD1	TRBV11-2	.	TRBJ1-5	TGTGCCAGCAGCTTAGACACAGGGGTGAGTCAGCCCCAGCATTTT	CASSLDTGVSQPQHF
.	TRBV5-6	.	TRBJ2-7	TGTGCCAGCAGCTTGGTAGGGCAGGGCAACCACGAGCAGTACTTC	CASSLVGQGNHEQYF
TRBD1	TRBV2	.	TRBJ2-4	TGTGCCACCAGTAGAAAACAGGGGGCAGATGGGAAAAACATTCAGTACTTC	CATSRKQGADGKNIQYF
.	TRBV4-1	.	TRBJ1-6	TGCGCCAGCAGCCAAGGGCACTCACCCCTCCACTTT	CASSQGHSPLHF
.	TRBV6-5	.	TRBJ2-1	TGTGCCAGCAGCGGACAGACCTACAATGAGCAGTTCTTC	CASSGQTYNEQFF
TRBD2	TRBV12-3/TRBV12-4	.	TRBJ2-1	TGTGCCAGCAGTTTAACTAGCGACAATGAGCAGTTCTTC	CASSLTSDNEQFF
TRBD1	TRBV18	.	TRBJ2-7	TGTGCCAGCTCAGCCGGCGTGGGACAGGGGAATGAGCAGTACTTC	CASSAGVGQGNEQYF